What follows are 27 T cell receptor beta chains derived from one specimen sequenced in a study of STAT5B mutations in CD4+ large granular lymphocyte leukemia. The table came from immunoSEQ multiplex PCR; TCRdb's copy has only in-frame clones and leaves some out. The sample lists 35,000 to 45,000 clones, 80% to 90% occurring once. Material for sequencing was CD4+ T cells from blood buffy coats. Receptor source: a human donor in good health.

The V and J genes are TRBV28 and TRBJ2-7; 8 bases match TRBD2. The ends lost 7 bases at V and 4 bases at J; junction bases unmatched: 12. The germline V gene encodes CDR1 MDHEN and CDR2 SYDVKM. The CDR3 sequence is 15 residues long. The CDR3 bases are TGTGCCAGCAAAGAGACCGGCGGGAGGCAATACGAGCAGTACTTC. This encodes CASKETGGRQYEQYF.

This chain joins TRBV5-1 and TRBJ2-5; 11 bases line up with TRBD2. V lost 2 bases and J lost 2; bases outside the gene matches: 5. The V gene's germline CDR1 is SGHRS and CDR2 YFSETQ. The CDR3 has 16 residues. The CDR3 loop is CASSLLAGASQETQYF. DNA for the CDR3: TGCGCCAGCAGCTTACTAGCGGGAGCCTCACAAGAGACCCAGTACTTC.

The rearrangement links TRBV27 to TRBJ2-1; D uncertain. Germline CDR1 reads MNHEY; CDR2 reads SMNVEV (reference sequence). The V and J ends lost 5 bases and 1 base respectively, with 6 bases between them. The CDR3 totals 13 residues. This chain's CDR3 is CASSTISYNEQFF. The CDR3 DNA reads TGTGCCAGCAGTACGATATCCTACAATGAGCAGTTCTTC.

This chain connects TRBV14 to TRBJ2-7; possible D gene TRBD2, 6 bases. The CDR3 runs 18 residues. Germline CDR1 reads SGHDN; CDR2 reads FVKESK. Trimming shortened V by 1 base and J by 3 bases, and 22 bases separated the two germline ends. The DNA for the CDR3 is TGTGCCAGCAGCCAAGGTCTGCCCCCGGTGGGGGGACGCTACGAGCAGTACTTC. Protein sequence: CASSQGLPPVGGRYEQYF.

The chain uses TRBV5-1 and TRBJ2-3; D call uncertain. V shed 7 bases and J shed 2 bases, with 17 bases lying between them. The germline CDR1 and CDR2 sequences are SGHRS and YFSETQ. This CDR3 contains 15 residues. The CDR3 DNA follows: TGCGCCAGCGGAAAACGACTCCCGAACACAGATACGCAGTATTTT. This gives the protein CASGKRLPNTDTQYF.

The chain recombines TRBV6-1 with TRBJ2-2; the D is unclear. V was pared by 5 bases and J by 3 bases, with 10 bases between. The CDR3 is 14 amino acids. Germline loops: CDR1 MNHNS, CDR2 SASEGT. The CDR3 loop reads CASSNSGHTGELFF. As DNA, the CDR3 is TGTGCCAGCAGTAACTCCGGGCACACCGGGGAGCTGTTTTTT.

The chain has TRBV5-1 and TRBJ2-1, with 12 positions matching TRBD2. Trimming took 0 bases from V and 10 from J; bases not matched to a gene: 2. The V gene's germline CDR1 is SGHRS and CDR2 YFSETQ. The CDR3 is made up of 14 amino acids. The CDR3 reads CASSLGLAGAEQFF. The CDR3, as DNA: TGCGCCAGCAGCTTGGGACTAGCGGGGGCGGAGCAGTTCTTC.

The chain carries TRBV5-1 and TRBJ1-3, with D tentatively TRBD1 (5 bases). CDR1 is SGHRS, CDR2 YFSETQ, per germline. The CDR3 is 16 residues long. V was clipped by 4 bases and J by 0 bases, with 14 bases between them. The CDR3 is CASSPWGGSSGNTIYF. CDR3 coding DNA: TGCGCCAGCAGCCCATGGGGCGGATCCTCTGGAAACACCATATATTTT.

The CDR3: CASSFSAAGGRDEQFF. CDR3 DNA: TGTGCCAGCAGCTTTTCCGCGGCAGGGGGCAGGGATGAGCAGTTCTTC. This chain links TRBV7-6 with TRBJ2-1, with 8 bases fitting TRBD1. V was clipped by 3 bases and J by 8 bases; unmatched bases: 12. This CDR3 has 16 residues. CDR1 and CDR2 from the germline V gene are SGHVS and FNYEAQ. Full variable domain (remainder filled in from reference TRBV7-6 and TRBJ2-1): GAGVSQSPRYKVTKRGQDVALRCDPISGHVSLYWYRQALGQGPEFLTYFNYEAQQDKSGLPNDRFSAERPEGSISTLTIQRTEQRDSAMYRCASSFSAAGGRDEQFFGPGTRLTVL.

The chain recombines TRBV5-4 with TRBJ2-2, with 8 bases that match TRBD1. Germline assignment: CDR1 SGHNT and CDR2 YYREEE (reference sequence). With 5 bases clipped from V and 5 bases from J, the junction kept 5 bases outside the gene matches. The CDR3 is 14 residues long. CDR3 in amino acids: CASSYYRGTGELFF. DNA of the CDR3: TGTGCCAGCAGTTATTACAGGGGGACCGGGGAGCTGTTTTTT.

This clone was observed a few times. CDR3 protein: CASSIRGLGQPQHF. The CDR3 region has the DNA TGTGCCAGTAGTATCAGAGGGTTAGGTCAGCCCCAGCATTTT. This chain links TRBV19 with TRBJ1-5; D ambiguous. This CDR3 spans 14 amino acids. The germline gives CDR1 LNHDA, CDR2 SQIVND (reference sequence). Trimming shortened V by 3 bases and J by 6 bases, and 12 bases separated the two germline ends.

Here the CDR3 reads CASSLLPPREGGKTQYF. DNA of the CDR3: TGTGCCAGCAGCTTACTCCCCCCGCGGGAGGGCGGGAAGACCCAGTACTTC. The chain links TRBV7-3 to TRBJ2-5; 9 bases are a match to TRBD2. This CDR3 has 17 amino acids. Germline V gives CDR1 SGHTA, CDR2 FQGTGA. V gave up 2 bases and J gave up 6 bases; unmatched junction bases: 13.

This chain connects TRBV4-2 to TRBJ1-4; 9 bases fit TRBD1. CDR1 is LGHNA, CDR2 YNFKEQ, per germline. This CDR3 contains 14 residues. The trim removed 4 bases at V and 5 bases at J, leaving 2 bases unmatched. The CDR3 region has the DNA TGTGCCAGCAGCCTGGGGACAGGGAATGAAAAACTGTTTTTT. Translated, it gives CASSLGTGNEKLFF.

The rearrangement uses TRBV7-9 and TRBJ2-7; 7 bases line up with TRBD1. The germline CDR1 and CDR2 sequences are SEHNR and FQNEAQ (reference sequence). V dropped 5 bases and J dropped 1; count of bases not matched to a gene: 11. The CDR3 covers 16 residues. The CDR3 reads CASSPVDRTGSYEQYF. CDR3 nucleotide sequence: TGTGCCAGCAGCCCCGTGGACAGGACAGGATCCTACGAGCAGTACTTC.

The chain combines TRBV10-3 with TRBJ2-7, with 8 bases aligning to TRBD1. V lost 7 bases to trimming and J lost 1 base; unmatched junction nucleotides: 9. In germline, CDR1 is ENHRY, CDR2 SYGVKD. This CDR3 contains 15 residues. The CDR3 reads CAITDPTGESYEQYF. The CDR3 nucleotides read TGTGCCATCACGGATCCGACAGGGGAATCCTACGAGCAGTACTTC.

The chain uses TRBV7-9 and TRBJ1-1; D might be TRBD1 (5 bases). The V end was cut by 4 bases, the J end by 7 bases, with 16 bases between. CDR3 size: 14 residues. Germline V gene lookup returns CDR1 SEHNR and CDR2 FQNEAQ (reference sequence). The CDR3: CASSSGTGTVEAFF. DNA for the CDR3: TGTGCCAGCAGCTCTGGTACTGGGACGGTTGAAGCTTTCTTT.

CDR3 bases: TGTGCCAGCAGCTTGAGGGGCGCGGACACCATATATTTT. Translated: CASSLRGADTIYF. V gene TRBV11-2 combines with J gene TRBJ1-3, with D possibly matching TRBD1 (5 bases). This CDR3 has 13 amino acids. The germline V gene encodes CDR1 SGHAT and CDR2 FQNNGV. Trimming cost V 3 bases and J 8 bases, with 11 bases left between them.

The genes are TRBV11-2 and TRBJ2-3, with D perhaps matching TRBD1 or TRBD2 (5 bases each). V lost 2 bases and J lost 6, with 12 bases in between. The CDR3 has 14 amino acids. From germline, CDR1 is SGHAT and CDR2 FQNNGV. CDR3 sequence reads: CASSLRLGTDTQYF. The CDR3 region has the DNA TGTGCCAGCAGCTTAAGGTTAGGGACGGATACGCAGTATTTT.

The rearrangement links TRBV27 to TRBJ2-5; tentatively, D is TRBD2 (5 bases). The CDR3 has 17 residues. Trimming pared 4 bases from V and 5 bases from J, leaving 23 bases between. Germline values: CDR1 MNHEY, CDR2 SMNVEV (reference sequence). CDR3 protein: CASSSALSADFRETQYF. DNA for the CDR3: TGTGCCAGCAGTTCCGCCCTTTCAGCGGACTTTCGCGAGACCCAGTACTTC.

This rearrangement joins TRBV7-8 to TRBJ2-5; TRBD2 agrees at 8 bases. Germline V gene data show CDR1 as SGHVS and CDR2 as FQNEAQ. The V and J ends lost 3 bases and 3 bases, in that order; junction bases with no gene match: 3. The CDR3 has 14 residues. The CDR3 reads CASSFGSGKETQYF. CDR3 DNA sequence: TGTGCCAGCAGCTTTGGTAGCGGGAAAGAGACCCAGTACTTC.

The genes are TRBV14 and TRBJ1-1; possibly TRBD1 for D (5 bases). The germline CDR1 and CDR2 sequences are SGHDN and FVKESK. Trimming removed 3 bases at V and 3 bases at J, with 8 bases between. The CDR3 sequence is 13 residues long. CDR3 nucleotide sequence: TGTGCCAGCAGCCAGGGGCTGGACACTGAAGCTTTCTTT. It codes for CASSQGLDTEAFF.

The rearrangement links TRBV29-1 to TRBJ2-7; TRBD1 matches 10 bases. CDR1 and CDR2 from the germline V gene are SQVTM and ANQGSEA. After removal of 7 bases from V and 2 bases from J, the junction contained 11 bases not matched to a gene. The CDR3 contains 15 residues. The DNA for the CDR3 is TGCAGCGCGGAGGGGACAGGGGCCCCCCCCTACGAGCAGTACTTC. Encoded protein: CSAEGTGAPPYEQYF.

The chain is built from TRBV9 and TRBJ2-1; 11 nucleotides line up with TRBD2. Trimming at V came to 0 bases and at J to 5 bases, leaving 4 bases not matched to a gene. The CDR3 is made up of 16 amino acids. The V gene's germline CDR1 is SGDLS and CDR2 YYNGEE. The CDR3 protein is CASSVAPTSGNNEQFF. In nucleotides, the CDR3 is TGTGCCAGCAGCGTAGCCCCGACTAGCGGGAACAATGAGCAGTTCTTC. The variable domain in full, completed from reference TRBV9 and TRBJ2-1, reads DSGVTQTPKHLITATGQRVTLRCSPRSGDLSVYWYQQSLDQGLQFLIQYYNGEERAKGNILERFSAQQFPDLHSELNLSSLELGDSALYFCASSVAPTSGNNEQFFGPGTRLTVL.

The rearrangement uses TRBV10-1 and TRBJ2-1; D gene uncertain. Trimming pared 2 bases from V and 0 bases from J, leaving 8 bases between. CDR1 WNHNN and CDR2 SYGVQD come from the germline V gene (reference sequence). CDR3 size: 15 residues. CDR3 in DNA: TGCGCCAGCAGTGAGAACCCCAGCTCCTACAATGAGCAGTTCTTC. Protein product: CASSENPSSYNEQFF.

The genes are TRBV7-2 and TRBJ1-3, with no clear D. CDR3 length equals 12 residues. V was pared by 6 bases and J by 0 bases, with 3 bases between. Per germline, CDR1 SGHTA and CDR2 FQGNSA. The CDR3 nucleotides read TGTGCCAGCAGGGCCTCTGGAAACACCATATATTTT. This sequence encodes CASRASGNTIYF.

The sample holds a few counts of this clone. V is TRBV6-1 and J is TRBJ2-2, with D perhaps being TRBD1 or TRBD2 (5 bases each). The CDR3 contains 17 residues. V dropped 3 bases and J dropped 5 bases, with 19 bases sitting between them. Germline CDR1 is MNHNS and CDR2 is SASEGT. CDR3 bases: TGTGCCAGCAGTGACTTCACCGGGACGTGGGGAACCGGGGAGCTGTTTTTT. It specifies CASSDFTGTWGTGELFF.

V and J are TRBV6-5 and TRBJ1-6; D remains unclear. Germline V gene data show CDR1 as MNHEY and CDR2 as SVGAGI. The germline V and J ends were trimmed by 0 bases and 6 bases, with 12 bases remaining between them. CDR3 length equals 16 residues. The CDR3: CASSYSGRPFNSPLHF. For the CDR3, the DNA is TGTGCCAGCAGTTACTCGGGCAGACCGTTTAATTCACCCCTCCACTTT.